The 23 T cell receptor beta chains below were found in one sample sequenced in a study of T cell changes during pregnancy in multiple sclerosis. The repertoire was sequenced with immunoSEQ multiplex PCR; TCRdb's copy has only in-frame clones and lacks some. The table lists about 70,000 clones, roughly 94% of them singletons. The sequences come from peripheral blood, collected in the third trimester of pregnancy. The receptor set was obtained from a female donor with multiple sclerosis, enrolled in a pregnancy study.

In regard to this clone: Relative to the germline gene, one junction end is altered; a read error may explain this. This chain connects TRBV20-1 to TRBJ2-1, with D tentatively TRBD1 (5 bases). The CDR3 spans 11 residues. The germline V gene has CDR1 DFQATT and CDR2 SNEGSKA (reference sequence). CDR3 region: CSATLLGRGIF. Written as DNA, the CDR3 is TGCAGTGCTACCCTTCTGGGAAGGGGAATCTTC.

The V call is TRBV15, the J call TRBJ1-2; D may be TRBD1 (5 bases). This CDR3 contains 15 residues. Between the trimmed V and J ends, which lost 3 bases and 8 bases, there was a span of 19 bases. Germline V gene lookup returns CDR1 LNHNV and CDR2 YYDKDF (reference sequence). This CDR3 is CATSSLDSLGRGYTF. The CDR3 DNA sequence: TGTGCCACCAGCAGCCTTGACAGTCTTGGCCGGGGCTACACCTTC.

The rearrangement links TRBV10-3 to TRBJ1-1; D is perhaps TRBD1 (5 bases). Trimming shortened V by 3 bases and J by 1 base, and 12 bases separated the two germline ends. CDR1 is ENHRY, CDR2 SYGVKD, per germline. This CDR3 has 15 residues. The CDR3 region has the DNA TGTGCCATCAGTGACCAAACGGGGGGGAACACTGAAGCTTTCTTT. Its protein product is CAISDQTGGNTEAFF.

The CDR3 sequence is CASSPTSDRGLMNTEAFF. For the CDR3, the DNA is TGTGCCAGCAGCCCTACATCGGACAGGGGTCTCATGAACACTGAAGCTTTCTTT. The gene calls are TRBV11-3 and TRBJ1-1, with 9 nucleotides matching TRBD1. The V gene end was trimmed by 5 bases and the J gene end by 0 bases; junction bases not matched to a gene: 13. CDR1 and CDR2 (germline): SGHNT, YENEEA. This CDR3 contains 18 residues. The full variable domain, rest sourced from reference TRBV11-3 and TRBJ1-1, is EAGVVQSPRYKIIEKKQPVAFWCNPISGHNTLYWYLQNLGQGPELLIRYENEEAVDDSQLPKDRFSAERLKGVDSTLKIQPAELGDSAVYLCASSPTSDRGLMNTEAFFGQGTRLTVV.

This chain joins TRBV19 and TRBJ1-3; maybe TRBD1 (6 bases). Germline CDR1 reads LNHDA; CDR2 reads SQIVND (reference sequence). The length of the CDR3 is 14 residues. Between the trimmed V and J ends, which lost 4 bases and 4 bases, there was a span of 11 bases. CDR3 amino acids: CASSRTAGGNTIYF. The DNA for the CDR3 is TGTGCCAGTAGTAGGACAGCAGGCGGAAACACCATATATTTT.

This chain uses TRBV5-4 with TRBJ1-1; 8 positions agree with TRBD1. There are 15 residues in the CDR3. The J segment lost 5 bases and the V segment lost 2 bases, leaving 8 bases of the junction unmatched. Per germline, CDR1 SGHNT and CDR2 YYREEE (reference sequence). CDR3 region: CASSLYRGRGTEAFF. CDR3 nucleotide sequence: TGTGCCAGCAGCTTATACAGGGGGAGGGGGACTGAAGCTTTCTTT.

The rearrangement uses TRBV4-3 and TRBJ2-7; 7 nucleotides match TRBD1. J gave up 5 bases and V 0 bases, and 7 bases lay outside the gene matches. CDR1 is LGHNA and CDR2 is YSLEER in the germline V gene. CDR3 size: 15 residues. DNA for the CDR3: TGCGCCAGCAGCCAAGATAGGCAGGGGGTAGACGAGCAGTACTTC. Protein product: CASSQDRQGVDEQYF.

The chain uses TRBV7-2 and TRBJ1-1, with 7 nucleotides matching TRBD1. The CDR3 covers 14 residues. J gave up 4 bases and V 5 bases, and 7 bases lay outside the gene matches. From germline, CDR1 is SGHTA and CDR2 FQGNSA. The CDR3 DNA reads as TGTGCCAGCAGCCCCCGGGACAGATTCACTGAAGCTTTCTTT. Translating gives CASSPRDRFTEAFF.

This sequence joins TRBV5-1 and TRBJ1-5; D is undetermined. Germline CDR1 is SGHRS and CDR2 is YFSETQ. This CDR3 contains 13 residues. The V end lost 5 bases, the J end lost 5 bases, and 11 bases lay between the germline ends. The CDR3 DNA follows: TGCGCCAGCAGTCGCGATTTAGATCAGCCCCAGCATTTT. Protein sequence: CASSRDLDQPQHF.

The chain is built from TRBV27 and TRBJ1-4, with D maybe TRBD1 (5 bases). CDR3 size: 13 residues. The ends were cut back, 7 bases at V and 5 bases at J, with 11 bases in the middle. The germline gives CDR1 MNHEY, CDR2 SMNVEV (reference sequence). This CDR3 reads CASTSQANEKLFF. CDR3 in DNA: TGTGCCAGCACATCACAGGCAAATGAAAAACTGTTTTTT.

V gene TRBV19 combines with J gene TRBJ1-1; D gene uncertain. The ends were cut back, 6 bases at V and 5 bases at J, with 13 bases in the middle. The CDR3 contains 13 residues. The germline CDR1 and CDR2 sequences are LNHDA and SQIVND (reference sequence). CDR3 residues: CASRGADFTEAFF. CDR3 sequence (DNA): TGTGCCAGTAGGGGCGCGGACTTTACTGAAGCTTTCTTT.

This clone was counted between two and nine times. Here the CDR3 reads CASSESGGGSREQYF. The CDR3 nucleotides read TGTGCCAGCAGTGAGAGCGGGGGGGGCTCTCGCGAGCAGTACTTC. The chain couples TRBV6-1 to TRBJ2-7; 10 nucleotides match TRBD2. Germline values: CDR1 MNHNS, CDR2 SASEGT. CDR3 length: 15 amino acids. V shed 3 bases, J shed 6 bases, and the junction held 8 bases outside the gene matches.

The V call is TRBV10-2, the J call TRBJ1-6, with no clear D. Germline V lookup: CDR1 WSHSY, CDR2 SAAADI. The CDR3 has 14 amino acids. V was trimmed by 8 bases and J by 0 bases, leaving 8 bases between them. Here the CDR3 DNA reads TGCGCCAGCCTTAGGAGCTCCTATAATTCACCCCTCCACTTT. The encoded protein is CASLRSSYNSPLHF.

V usage is TRBV7-2 and J usage is TRBJ2-5; possible D gene TRBD2, 5 bases. The ends were cut back, 1 base at V and 5 bases at J, with 11 bases in the middle. CDR3 length equals 14 residues. CDR1 and CDR2 from the germline V gene are SGHTA and FQGNSA. The CDR3 loop reads CASSLVSSKETQYF. In DNA, the CDR3 is TGTGCCAGCAGCTTAGTTTCTAGCAAGGAGACCCAGTACTTC.

The chain joins TRBV6-5 to TRBJ2-3; TRBD2 is a possible D gene (6 bases). This CDR3 contains 14 residues. V was pared by 8 bases and J by 2 bases, with 14 bases between. Germline CDR1 is MNHEY and CDR2 is SVGAGI. The CDR3 spells CASSPSANTDTQYF. The DNA of the CDR3 is TGTGCCAGCTCCCCTAGCGCAAACACAGATACGCAGTATTTT.

This rearrangement joins TRBV9 to TRBJ2-1, with TRBD2 matching over 11 bases. The CDR3 contains 16 residues. The V gene end was trimmed by 0 bases and the J gene end by 7 bases; junction bases not matched to a gene: 6. Germline-derived CDR1 and CDR2 are SGDLS and YYNGEE. The CDR3 region has the DNA TGTGCCAGCAGCGTAGTTGCTAGCGGGGGGTGGAATGAGCAGTTCTTC. It encodes CASSVVASGGWNEQFF.

J is TRBJ2-3 and V is TRBV7-6, with a possible D match to TRBD2 (7 bases). Germline CDR1 SGHVS, CDR2 FNYEAQ. This CDR3 comprises 16 residues. Trimming removed 1 base from V and 3 bases from J, with 14 bases in between. CDR3 in amino acids: CASSLVGGAVTDTQYF. The CDR3 DNA reads as TGTGCCAGCAGCTTAGTAGGGGGGGCGGTGACAGATACGCAGTATTTT.

This clone was detected once. The V and J genes are TRBV6-1 and TRBJ1-1; TRBD1 aligns across 8 bases. The CDR3 contains 12 residues. Germline-derived CDR1 and CDR2 are MNHNS and SASEGT. The junction had 2 bases not matched to a gene; V was cut back by 8 bases and J by 3 bases. CDR3 nucleotides: TGTGCCAGCCGACAGGGGTACACTGAAGCTTTCTTT. Amino acids: CASRQGYTEAFF.

This rearrangement joins TRBV6-6 to TRBJ2-7, with 7 bases that match TRBD1. After removal of 10 bases from V and 1 base from J, the junction contained 13 bases not matched to a gene. Germline values: CDR1 MNHNY, CDR2 SVGAGI (reference sequence). There are 15 residues in the CDR3. The CDR3 bases are TGTGCCACCAAACCTCCGGGACAGAGGTCCTACGAGCAGTACTTC. Encoded protein: CATKPPGQRSYEQYF.

The chain links TRBV7-8 to TRBJ1-2; 9 bases are shared with TRBD1. V was pared by 5 bases and J by 5 bases, with 9 bases of the junction left unmatched. Germline V gene sequence: CDR1 SGHVS, CDR2 FQNEAQ. The CDR3 spans 15 residues. CDR3 coding DNA: TGTGCCAGCAGCCCCCCCGGGACAGGGACATATGGCTACACCTTC. It yields the protein CASSPPGTGTYGYTF.

CDR3 nucleotide sequence: TGTGCCAGCGGGACAGCCGAAGCTTTCTTT. Encoded protein: CASGTAEAFF. V usage is TRBV5-4 and J usage is TRBJ1-1, with 7 positions matching TRBD1. There are 10 residues in the CDR3. The J segment lost 8 bases and the V segment lost 7 bases, leaving 2 bases of the junction unmatched. Germline CDR1 and CDR2: SGHNT and YYREEE (reference sequence).

This clone came up a few times. This chain connects TRBV9 to TRBJ1-3, with D perhaps TRBD1 (6 bases). V lost 1 base and J 0 bases, leaving 17 bases between the germline ends. CDR3 length: 18 amino acids. The germline V gene encodes CDR1 SGDLS and CDR2 YYNGEE. As DNA, the CDR3 is TGTGCCAGCAGCGTATACACAGGGCTAGGAGGCTCTGGAAACACCATATATTTT. It translates to CASSVYTGLGGSGNTIYF.

This chain joins TRBV18 and TRBJ2-6; TRBD1 agrees at 8 bases. The CDR3 contains 18 residues. Germline CDR1 reads KGHSH; CDR2 reads LQKENI. V lost 0 bases to trimming and J lost 0 bases; unmatched junction nucleotides: 4. In DNA form, the CDR3 reads TGTGCCAGCTCACCACCCGGACAGGGAGGCTCTGGGGCCAACGTCCTGACTTTC. Encoded protein: CASSPPGQGGSGANVLTF.